Each of the 20 T cell receptor beta chains below was sequenced from the same sample in a study of blood T cells in healthy people across ages. PCR was performed a second time for roughly 7 to 11 cycles using a sample-barcoded 5' primer and a J-beta primer mix. TCRdb re-derived calls from the 5' RACE reads in MiXCR, one entry per CDR3 protein. The data hold 450,000 to 650,000 distinct CDR3 sequences, with 24% observed a single time. These same data were also listed under a study on T cells of mothers and their children.

What was sequenced was blood. The receptors were sampled from a boy aged 5-17 years in good health.

The table lists this clonotype with a few counts. The chain combines TRBV7-2 with TRBJ2-6, with unresolved D. Germline V gene lookup returns CDR1 SGHTA and CDR2 FQGNSA. CDR3 length: 16 amino acids. V was shortened by 6 bases and J by 0 bases, with 12 bases between the two germline ends. The CDR3 loop is CASRLTEASGANVLTF. In DNA form, the CDR3 reads TGTGCCAGCAGGTTAACCGAGGCCTCTGGGGCCAACGTCCTGACTTTC.

This clonotype was observed a single time. The gene calls are TRBV4-1 and TRBJ2-5; D possibly corresponds to TRBD2 (6 bases). Germline V gene sequence: CDR1 MGHRA, CDR2 YSYEKL. V lost 4 bases and J 5 bases, leaving 20 bases between the germline ends. The CDR3 is 16 amino acids. The chain's CDR3 is CASSPPTGRGWETQYF. CDR3 nucleotide sequence: TGCGCCAGCAGCCCACCAACAGGACGGGGGTGGGAGACCCAGTACTTC.

The CDR3 loop is CASINLRGQDHQETQYF. The CDR3 nucleotides are TGTGCCAGCATCAACTTGCGGGGACAGGATCATCAAGAGACCCAGTACTTC. The V and J genes are TRBV7-9 and TRBJ2-1, with 8 bases identical to TRBD1. The DNA end is more similar to TRBJ2-5, so the J call may be wrong. The germline V gene encodes CDR1 SEHNR and CDR2 FQNEAQ (reference sequence). The CDR3 contains 17 residues.

There are a few counts of this clonotype. V usage is TRBV20-1 and J usage is TRBJ2-7; D unclear. V was shortened by 5 bases and J by 8 bases, with 13 bases between the two germline ends. CDR1 and CDR2 from the germline V gene are DFQATT and SNEGSKA (reference sequence). This CDR3 has 11 residues. As DNA, the CDR3 is TGCAGTGCTCGTCTTACCCAACAGCAGTACTTC. Encoded protein: CSARLTQQQYF.

Comment on this clonotype: Because it lacks the conserved phenylalanine or tryptophan at the end, this CDR3 is likely a read error. The rearrangement links TRBV25-1 to TRBJ2-5; D is ambiguous. V was cut by 2 bases and J by 11 bases, with 15 bases left in between. Per the germline V gene, CDR1 is MGHDK and CDR2 is SYGVNS. CDR3 length: 13 residues. The CDR3 here is CASSETLSTRQYV. The DNA for the CDR3 is TGTGCCAGCAGTGAAACCTTATCAACGAGGCAGTACGTC.

The sample holds a few counts of this clonotype. The V and J genes are TRBV27 and TRBJ1-4; 8 nucleotides align to TRBD1. J lost 7 bases, V lost 5 bases, and 9 bases had no gene match. In germline, CDR1 is MNHEY, CDR2 SMNVEV (reference sequence). The CDR3 is 15 residues long. The CDR3 protein is CASSASTGVGEKLFF. The CDR3 nucleotides are TGTGCCAGCAGTGCTTCGACAGGGGTTGGTGAAAAACTGTTTTTT.

This clonotype was counted only a few times. The V call is TRBV6-5, the J call TRBJ1-2, with 8 bases fitting TRBD1. This CDR3 comprises 12 residues. V dropped 6 bases and J dropped 13; count of bases not matched to a gene: 10. Germline CDR1 reads MNHEY; CDR2 reads SVGAGI. The CDR3 reads CASSQRQGAFTF. The CDR3 DNA follows: TGTGCCAGCAGCCAGAGGCAGGGGGCTTTCACCTTC.

The CDR3 DNA reads TGTGCCAGCAGCTTTCGGCCAAGCGGTTCCTACGAGCAGTACTTC. Translating it yields CASSFRPSGSYEQYF. This rearrangement joins TRBV5-6 to TRBJ2-7; D possibly corresponds to TRBD2 (5 bases). Germline V gives CDR1 SGHDT, CDR2 YYEEEE. Trimming cost V 2 bases and J 1 base, with 13 bases left between them. The CDR3 covers 15 residues.

Only a few counts were recorded for this clonotype. The junction shows a germline mismatch at one end, possibly a read error. The rearrangement links TRBV11-2 to TRBJ2-5; D is unresolved. The CDR3 consists of 12 residues. Germline lookup yields CDR1 SGHAT and CDR2 FQNNGV. CDR3 loop: CASSLVLETQCF. The DNA for the CDR3 is TGTGCCAGCAGCTTAGTGTTAGAGACCCAGTGCTTC. The complete variable domain, with remaining parts taken from reference TRBV11-2 and TRBJ2-5, reads EAGVAQSPRYKIIEKRQSVAFWCNPISGHATLYWYQQILGQGPKLLIQFQNNGVVDDSQLPKDRFSAERLKGVDSTLKIQPAKLEDSAVYLCASSLVLETQCFGPGTRLLVL.

V usage is TRBV3-1 and J usage is TRBJ2-5, with 9 positions matching TRBD1. Trimming cost V 4 bases and J 4 bases; bases outside gene matches: 10. The length of the CDR3 is 16 residues. The germline gives CDR1 LGHDT, CDR2 YNNKEL (reference sequence). CDR3 sequence reads: CASSLNPGQGGETQYF. CDR3 nucleotide sequence: TGTGCCAGCAGCCTTAACCCGGGACAGGGTGGAGAGACCCAGTACTTC.

In regard to this clonotype: At one end, the junction sequence differs from germline, possibly due to a read error. The CDR3 loop reads CATSTSGRSRETQYF. The CDR3 bases are TGTGCCACCAGTACTAGCGGGAGGTCCCGAGAGACCCAGTACTTC. The J gene is TRBJ2-5, the V gene TRBV6-2 or TRBV6-3; 12 bases match TRBD2. The germline CDR1 and CDR2 sequences are MNHEY and SVGEGT. The CDR3 consists of 15 residues.

This clonotype has a handful of counts. The chain uses TRBV5-4 and TRBJ2-5, with D possibly being TRBD1 (6 bases). The V end was cut by 4 bases, the J end by 1 base, with 14 bases between. CDR1 is SGHNT and CDR2 is YYREEE in the germline V gene (reference sequence). The CDR3 is made up of 15 amino acids. The CDR3 DNA follows: TGTGCCAGCAGCATTAGGGGGTCGATCCAAGAGACCCAGTACTTC. Translating it yields CASSIRGSIQETQYF.

This clonotype has just a few counts. This chain joins TRBV14 and TRBJ2-7, with D uncertain. Germline V CDR1 and CDR2: SGHDN, FVKESK. V gave up 4 bases and J gave up 5 bases, with 15 bases separating them. This CDR3 region has 14 residues. CDR3 in DNA: TGTGCCAGCAGCCTAGCTAGGTATCGAAACGAGCAGTACTTC. This encodes CASSLARYRNEQYF. Variable domain in full (rest from reference TRBV14 and TRBJ2-7): EAGVTQFPSHSVIEKGQTVTLRCDPISGHDNLYWYRRVMGKEIKFLLHFVKESKQDESGMPNNRFLAERTGGTYSTLKVQPAELEDSGVYFCASSLARYRNEQYFGPGTRLTVT.

The rearrangement links TRBV9 to TRBJ2-1; unclear D gene. This CDR3 is 13 amino acids long. Trimming pared 3 bases from V and 8 bases from J, leaving 12 bases between. The germline gives CDR1 SGDLS, CDR2 YYNGEE. The CDR3 nucleotides are TGTGCCAGCAGCGGGAAAATGAGGCATGAGCAGTTCTTC. As protein: CASSGKMRHEQFF.

The rearrangement uses TRBV7-9 and TRBJ2-5; TRBD2 agrees at 7 bases. TRBJ2-7 matches the DNA end more closely, so the J call is doubtful. CDR1 and CDR2 from the germline V gene are SEHNR and FQNEAQ (reference sequence). The CDR3 runs 19 residues. This CDR3 reads CASSQAYGGVSGDPYEQYF. As DNA, the CDR3 is TGTGCCAGCAGCCAAGCATATGGGGGGGTCTCGGGGGACCCCTACGAGCAGTACTTC.

This sequence joins TRBV4-1 and TRBJ2-6, with 8 bases lining up with TRBD1. This CDR3 region has 16 residues. CDR1 is MGHRA, CDR2 YSYEKL, per germline. Unmatched junction bases numbered 3, after V lost 1 base and J lost 4 bases. The DNA for the CDR3 is TGCGCCAGCAGCCAAGCGGACAGGGCGGGGGCCAACGTCCTGACTTTC. Amino acid sequence: CASSQADRAGANVLTF.

The genes are TRBV12-3 or TRBV12-4 and TRBJ2-5, with 9 bases aligning to TRBD1. The end of the DNA fits TRBJ2-1 better, so the J call may be wrong. The CDR3 length is 16 residues. The CDR3 DNA reads as TGTGCCAGCAGTTTGTTGGGACAGGGTGGGTGGAATGAGCAGTTCTTC. Translating gives CASSLLGQGGWNEQFF.

The V call is TRBV6-2 or TRBV6-3, the J call TRBJ2-1, with TRBD2 matching 8 bases. Losses at the gene ends were 0 bases for V and 5 bases for J; bases not matched to a gene: 9. The CDR3 is 17 residues long. The germline V gene encodes CDR1 MNHEY and CDR2 SVGEGT. CDR3 in DNA: TGTGCCAGCAGTTACTCGAAGACGGGGGGGCTCCACAATGAGCAGTTCTTC. It codes for CASSYSKTGGLHNEQFF.

The rearrangement joins TRBV12-3 or TRBV12-4 to TRBJ2-2; possibly TRBD1 for D (6 bases). The CDR3 covers 16 residues. V was shortened by 4 bases and J by 1 base, with 13 bases between the two germline ends. The chain's CDR3 is CASSSMQGRNTGELFF. CDR3 in DNA: TGTGCCAGCAGTTCCATGCAGGGGCGGAACACCGGGGAGCTGTTTTTT.

This clonotype was picked up many times. The gene calls are TRBV29-1 and TRBJ2-5; 8 nucleotides match TRBD1. The CDR3 is 13 residues long. V was clipped by 4 bases and J by 5 bases; unmatched bases: 6. CDR1 is SQVTM and CDR2 is ANQGSEA in the germline V gene. CDR3 DNA: TGCAGCGTTGTTTCAGGGGGCAGTGAGACCCAGTACTTC. Translation: CSVVSGGSETQYF. Together with reference TRBV29-1 and TRBJ2-5, the CDR3 gives the full variable domain: SAVISQKPSRDICQRGTSLTIQCQVDSQVTMMFWYRQQPGQSLTLIATANQGSEATYESGFVIDKFPISRPNLTFSTLTVSNMSPEDSSIYLCSVVSGGSETQYFGPGTRLLVL.